A selection of T cell receptor beta chains follows, all from one sample in a study of OX40 agonist ivuxolimab in advanced cancers. Assay used: immunoSEQ multiplex PCR; TCRdb lists only in-frame clones, some missing. The sample has 100,000 or so clones, approximately 90% seen once; the top ten hold roughly 0.3%. The source was CD4+ or CD8+ T cells sorted from blood, collected in a trial of the OX40 agonist ivuxolimab. These receptors were collected from an adult with an advanced solid tumor such as melanoma, head and neck, liver or kidney cancer. CDR3s include the opening cysteine and the closing phenylalanine or tryptophan.

V gene: TRBV11-2; J gene: TRBJ1-1; CDR3 protein: CASSLELGQGKAFF
V gene: TRBV19; J gene: TRBJ1-5; CDR3 protein: CASTDTGGRRNQPQHF
V gene: TRBV6-5; J gene: TRBJ1-1; CDR3 protein: CASSYKGTGNTEAFF
V gene: TRBV4-3; J gene: TRBJ1-2; CDR3 protein: CASSQDRGREVGYGYTF
V gene: TRBV28; J gene: TRBJ1-5; CDR3 protein: CASSFLDQPQHF
V gene: TRBV7-2; J gene: TRBJ2-7; CDR3 protein: CASSFPPGGAREQYF
V gene: TRBV7-2; J gene: TRBJ1-1; CDR3 protein: CASSRTTGVTEAFF
V gene: TRBV28; J gene: TRBJ2-3; CDR3 protein: CASSSIVTGDLSDTQYF
V gene: TRBV7-2; J gene: TRBJ2-2; CDR3 protein: CASSLRQGATTGELFF
V gene: TRBV6-9; J gene: TRBJ2-1; CDR3 protein: CASSYCWQREVNEQFF
V gene: TRBV19; J gene: TRBJ2-1; CDR3 protein: CASSIEGGIYNNEQFF
V gene: TRBV27; J gene: TRBJ2-3; CDR3 protein: CASTLSRGSAQYF
V gene: TRBV5-1; J gene: TRBJ2-1; CDR3 protein: CASSLGGSYNEQFF
V gene: TRBV2; J gene: TRBJ1-1; CDR3 protein: CASTDRSPMNTEAFF
V gene: TRBV7-8; J gene: TRBJ2-2; CDR3 protein: CASSPDRGDTGELFF
V gene: TRBV18; J gene: TRBJ2-4; CDR3 protein: CASSPMAGELNIQYF
V gene: TRBV18; J gene: TRBJ1-2; CDR3 protein: CASSPRGGSAQDGYTF
V gene: TRBV11-1; J gene: TRBJ2-7; CDR3 protein: CASGIAHSYEQYF
V gene: TRBV7-2; J gene: TRBJ1-2; CDR3 protein: CASSLSGGATSGYTF
V gene: TRBV7-3; J gene: TRBJ2-4; CDR3 protein: CASSLKGGKNIQYF
V gene: TRBV6-1; J gene: TRBJ2-2; CDR3 protein: CASRAGTSPGELFF
V gene: TRBV6-5; J gene: TRBJ1-1; CDR3 protein: CASNAQGREAFF
V gene: TRBV7-8; J gene: TRBJ2-7; CDR3 protein: CASSLSGTGPLEQYF
V gene: TRBV21-1; J gene: TRBJ1-1; CDR3 protein: CASSKPHEDGLNTEAFF
V gene: TRBV5-1; J gene: TRBJ2-5; CDR3 protein: CASSLDPGARETQYF
V gene: TRBV5-1; J gene: TRBJ1-4; CDR3 protein: CASSLGREGEKLFF
V gene: TRBV5-6; J gene: TRBJ2-2; CDR3 protein: CASSLFASGRAANTGELFF
V gene: TRBV18; J gene: TRBJ2-7; CDR3 protein: CASSAASSYEQYF
V gene: TRBV6-1; J gene: TRBJ2-7; CDR3 protein: CASFLGGASPYEQYF
V gene: TRBV29-1; J gene: TRBJ2-1; CDR3 protein: CSAEQGVSEQFF
V gene: TRBV7-2; J gene: TRBJ1-3; CDR3 protein: CASSWRGLGGNTIYF
V gene: TRBV18; J gene: TRBJ2-7; CDR3 protein: CASSPPGAYEQYF
V gene: TRBV7-8; J gene: TRBJ2-1; CDR3 protein: CASSWIRDNEQFF
V gene: TRBV2; J gene: TRBJ1-5; CDR3 protein: CASSGQGVVTQPQHF
V gene: TRBV15; J gene: TRBJ2-1; CDR3 protein: CATSRDGAREQFF
V gene: TRBV9; J gene: TRBJ2-1; CDR3 protein: CASSVEGLAYNEQFF
V gene: TRBV23-1; J gene: TRBJ2-7; CDR3 protein: CASSHPGQISYEQYF
V gene: TRBV5-1; J gene: TRBJ2-7; CDR3 protein: CASSLEAGGPYEQYF
V gene: TRBV15; J gene: TRBJ1-3; CDR3 protein: CATSRDGPGNTIYF
V gene: TRBV14; J gene: TRBJ2-7; CDR3 protein: CASSRTSGGVSYEQYF
V gene: TRBV19; J gene: TRBJ2-1; CDR3 protein: CASSLFSGSGAFAEQFF
V gene: TRBV5-1; J gene: TRBJ2-2; CDR3 protein: CASSLDGSGVGELFF
V gene: TRBV7-2; J gene: TRBJ2-7; CDR3 protein: CASSMSGTLGEQYF
V gene: TRBV2; J gene: TRBJ2-1; CDR3 protein: CASTLAGNYNEQFF
V gene: TRBV28; J gene: TRBJ1-5; CDR3 protein: CASTLRGTGGQPQHF
V gene: TRBV5-1; J gene: TRBJ1-3; CDR3 protein: CASSLDRSTIYF
V gene: TRBV2; J gene: TRBJ1-2; CDR3 protein: CASSEARGLSGYTF